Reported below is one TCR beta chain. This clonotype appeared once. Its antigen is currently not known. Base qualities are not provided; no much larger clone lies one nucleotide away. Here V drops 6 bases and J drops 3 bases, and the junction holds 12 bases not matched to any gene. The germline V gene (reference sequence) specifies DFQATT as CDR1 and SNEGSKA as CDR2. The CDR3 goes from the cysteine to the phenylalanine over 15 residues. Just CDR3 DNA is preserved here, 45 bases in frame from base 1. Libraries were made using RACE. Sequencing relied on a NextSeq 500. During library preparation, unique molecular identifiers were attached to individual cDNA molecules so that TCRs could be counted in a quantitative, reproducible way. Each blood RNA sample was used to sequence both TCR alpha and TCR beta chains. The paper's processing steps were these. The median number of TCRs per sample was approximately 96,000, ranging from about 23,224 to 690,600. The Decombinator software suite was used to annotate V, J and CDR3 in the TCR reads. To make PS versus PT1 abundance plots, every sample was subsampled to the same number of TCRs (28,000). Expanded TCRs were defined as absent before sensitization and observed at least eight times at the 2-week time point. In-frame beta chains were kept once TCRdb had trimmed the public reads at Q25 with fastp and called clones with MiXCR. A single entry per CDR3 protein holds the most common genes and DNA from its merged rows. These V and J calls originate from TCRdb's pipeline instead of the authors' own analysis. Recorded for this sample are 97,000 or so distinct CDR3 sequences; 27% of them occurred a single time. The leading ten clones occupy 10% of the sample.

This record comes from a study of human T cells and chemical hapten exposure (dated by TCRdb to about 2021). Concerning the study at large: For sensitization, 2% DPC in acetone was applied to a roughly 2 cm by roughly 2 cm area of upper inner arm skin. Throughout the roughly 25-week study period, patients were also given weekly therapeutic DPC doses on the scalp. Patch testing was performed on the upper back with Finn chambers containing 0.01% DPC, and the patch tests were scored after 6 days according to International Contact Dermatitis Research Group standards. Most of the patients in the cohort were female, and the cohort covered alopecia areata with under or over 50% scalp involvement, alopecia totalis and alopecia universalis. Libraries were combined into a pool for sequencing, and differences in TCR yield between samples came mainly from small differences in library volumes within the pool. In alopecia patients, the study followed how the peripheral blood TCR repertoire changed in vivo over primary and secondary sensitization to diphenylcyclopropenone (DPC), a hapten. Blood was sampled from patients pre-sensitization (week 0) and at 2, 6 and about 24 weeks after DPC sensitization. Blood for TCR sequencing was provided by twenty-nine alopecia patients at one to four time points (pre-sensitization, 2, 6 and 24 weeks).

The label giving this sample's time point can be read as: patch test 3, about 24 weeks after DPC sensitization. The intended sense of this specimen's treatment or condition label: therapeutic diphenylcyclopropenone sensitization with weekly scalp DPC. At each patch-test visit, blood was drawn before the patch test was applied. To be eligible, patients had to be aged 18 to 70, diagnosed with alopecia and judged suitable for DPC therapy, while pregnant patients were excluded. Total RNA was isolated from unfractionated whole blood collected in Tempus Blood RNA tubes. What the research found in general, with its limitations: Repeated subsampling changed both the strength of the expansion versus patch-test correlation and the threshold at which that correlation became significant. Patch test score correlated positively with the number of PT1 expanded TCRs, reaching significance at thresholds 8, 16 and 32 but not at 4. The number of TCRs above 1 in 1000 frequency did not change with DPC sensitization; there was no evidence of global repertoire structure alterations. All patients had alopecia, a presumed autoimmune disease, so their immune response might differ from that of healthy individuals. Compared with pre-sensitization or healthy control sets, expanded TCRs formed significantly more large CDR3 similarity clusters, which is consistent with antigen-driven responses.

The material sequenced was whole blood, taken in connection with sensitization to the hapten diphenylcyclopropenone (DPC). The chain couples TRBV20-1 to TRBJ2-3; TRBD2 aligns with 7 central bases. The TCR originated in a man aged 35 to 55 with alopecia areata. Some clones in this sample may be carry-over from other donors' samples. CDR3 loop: CSAEKGLLQTDTQYF. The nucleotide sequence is TGCAGTGCCGAGAAGGGACTACTACAAACAGATACGCAGTATTTT.